The 30 T cell receptor beta chains given below trace back to one sample, sequenced in a study of metastatic and nonmetastatic thyroid tumors. Every patient underwent thyroid surgery untreated. TCRdb re-processed the PCR reads through MiXCR. The sample contains fewer than 6,500 clones, around a third of which appear only once. Sequencing was performed on tumor tissue. The receptor source for this set is a female donor with papillary thyroid cancer or a benign thyroid nodule (not recorded which). Some clones in this sample may be carry-over from other donors' samples.

The J gene is TRBJ1-2, the V gene TRBV11-1; a possible D gene is TRBD1 (5 bases). From germline, CDR1 is SGHAT and CDR2 FQDESV (reference sequence). The CDR3 is 16 amino acids. V dropped 5 bases and J dropped 0 bases, with 16 bases sitting between them. The CDR3 sequence is CASSLDGAVANYGYTF. As DNA, the CDR3 is TGTGCCAGCAGCCTGGACGGGGCAGTAGCTAACTATGGCTACACCTTC.

The rearrangement joins TRBV20-1 to TRBJ2-7, with D possibly TRBD2 on 6 matching bases. The CDR3 sequence is 16 residues long. V was shortened by 0 bases and J by 0 bases, with 15 bases between the two germline ends. Germline CDR1 reads DFQATT; CDR2 reads SNEGSKA (reference sequence). CDR3 DNA: TGCAGTGCTAGAGAGTTCCGGGACTCAAGCTCCTACGAGCAGTACTTC. This codes for CSAREFRDSSSYEQYF.

This clone is judged large. CDR3 DNA sequence: TGTGCCAGCAGCCCAGGGAATTCACCCCTCCACTTT. Its protein is CASSPGNSPLHF. The chain employs TRBV12-3 or TRBV12-4 and TRBJ1-6; possibly TRBD1 for D (5 bases). V lost 6 bases and J 7 bases, leaving 7 bases between the germline ends. The CDR3 runs to 12 residues.

The V and J genes are TRBV7-3 and TRBJ2-1, with a weak D call TRBD1 (6 bases). Germline CDR1 SGHTA, CDR2 FQGTGA. The CDR3 runs 13 residues. Trimming cost V 4 bases and J 6 bases, with 10 bases left between them. CDR3 DNA: TGTGCCAGCAGCTCCACAGGGTTCAATGAGCAGTTCTTC. Protein sequence: CASSSTGFNEQFF. Full variable domain (missing parts from reference TRBV7-3 and TRBJ2-1): GAGVSQTPSNKVTEKGKYVELRCDPISGHTALYWYRQSLGQGPEFLIYFQGTGAADDSGLPNDRFFAVRPEGSVSTLKIQRTERGDSAVYLCASSSTGFNEQFFGPGTRLTVL.

The chain is built from TRBV20-1 and TRBJ1-2, with D possibly being TRBD1 (5 bases). The CDR3 contains 14 residues. Germline values: CDR1 DFQATT, CDR2 SNEGSKA (reference sequence). V gave up 6 bases and J gave up 3 bases, with 17 bases separating them. CDR3 protein: CSAQNRRDYYGYTF. The CDR3 coding sequence is TGCAGTGCGCAGAACAGGCGAGACTACTATGGCTACACCTTC.

This clone was seen a few times. At one end the junction does not follow the germline gene, possibly because of a read error. The rearrangement links TRBV6-1 to TRBJ1-6; D perhaps matches TRBD1 (5 bases). The germline CDR1 and CDR2 sequences are MNHNS and SASEGT. There are 13 residues in the CDR3. The CDR3 spells CASLIREVSPLHF. The CDR3 coding sequence is TGCGCCAGCCTGATCAGGGAAGTTTCACCCCTCCACTTT.

This clone was detected ten times or more. The identical CDR3 is also encoded by other nucleotide sequences in the sample. The V gene is TRBV6-2 or TRBV6-3, the J gene TRBJ2-5, with 12 bases that match TRBD2. V was clipped by 5 bases and J by 2 bases; unmatched bases: 6. The CDR3 is 16 residues long. CDR1 MNHEY and CDR2 SVGEGT come from the germline V gene. DNA of the CDR3: TGTGCCAGCAGTCGCCGGACTAGCGGGGAGCAAGAGACCCAGTACTTC. It codes for CASSRRTSGEQETQYF.

This clone rates as hyperexpanded. This rearrangement joins TRBV12-3 or TRBV12-4 to TRBJ2-4; 7 bases line up with TRBD2. Unmatched junction bases numbered 7, after V lost 2 bases and J lost 3 bases. This CDR3 is 16 amino acids long. This chain's CDR3 is CASSLLWGGVKNIQYF. CDR3 in DNA: TGTGCCAGCAGTTTACTATGGGGGGGGGTCAAAAACATTCAGTACTTC.

This clone appeared many times. The V call is TRBV7-2, the J call TRBJ2-3; D ambiguous. V was cut by 5 bases and J by 3 bases, with 15 bases left in between. Germline lookup yields CDR1 SGHTA and CDR2 FQGNSA. The CDR3 sequence is 15 residues long. Written as DNA, the CDR3 is TGTGCCAGCAGCCCGGGCGGCGCACTGACAGATACGCAGTATTTT. This sequence encodes CASSPGGALTDTQYF.

Ten or more counts support this clone. The V and J genes are TRBV7-8 and TRBJ2-1; a weak D match, TRBD1 (5 bases). CDR3 length equals 14 residues. The V end lost 3 bases, the J end lost 7 bases, and 13 bases lay between the germline ends. The V gene's germline CDR1 is SGHVS and CDR2 FQNEAQ. CDR3 region: CASSLGGRANEQFF. Here the CDR3 DNA reads TGTGCCAGCAGCTTGGGCGGCAGGGCAAATGAGCAGTTCTTC.

This chain links TRBV20-1 with TRBJ1-1, with unresolved D. CDR3 length equals 16 residues. Trimming cost V 5 bases and J 0 bases, with 19 bases left between them. Looked up from germline, CDR1 is DFQATT and CDR2 is SNEGSKA (reference sequence). The CDR3 DNA is TGCAGTGCTCCCCCCCCCGCAGTTATCATGAACACTGAAGCTTTCTTT. Translation: CSAPPPAVIMNTEAFF.

The sample holds a few counts of this clone. The J gene is TRBJ2-7, the V gene TRBV7-9; D unclear. Trimming cost V 4 bases and J 6 bases, with 10 bases left between them. CDR1 is SEHNR, CDR2 FQNEAQ, per germline (reference sequence). This CDR3 contains 12 residues. CDR3 sequence: CASSSDTLEQYF. The CDR3 nucleotides read TGTGCCAGCAGCTCCGACACTCTCGAGCAGTACTTC. The full variable domain, completed using reference TRBV7-9 and TRBJ2-7, is DTGVSQNPRHKITKRGQNVTFRCDPISEHNRLYWYRQTLGQGPEFLTYFQNEAQLEKSRLLSDRFSAERPKGSFSTLEIQRTEQGDSAMYLCASSSDTLEQYFGPGTRLTVT.

The chain couples TRBV20-1 to TRBJ2-1; 10 bases match TRBD2. The J call may be in error: the DNA end matches TRBJ2-7 better. Germline loops: CDR1 DFQATT, CDR2 SNEGSKA (reference sequence). This CDR3 region has 14 residues. DNA for the CDR3: TGCAGTTCTAAGAGCGGGAGGGGGGGCAATGAGCAGTACTTC. Residues: CSSKSGRGGNEQYF.

Note on this clone: The CDR3 does not end in the conserved phenylalanine or tryptophan, so this is likely a read error. The limits of the CDR3 on the DNA are not certain, so only TCRdb's listed CDR3 is given. The chain uses TRBV20-1 and TRBJ2-3; no check of the table's D call, TRBD1, against the DNA was made. The CDR3 length is 16 residues, termini included. Germline lookup yields CDR1 DFQATT and CDR2 SNEGSKA (reference sequence). This CDR3 is CSARDQGRWTEAFFGQ.

By sample share, this clone is medium-sized (0.01 to 0.1%). The V gene is TRBV18, the J gene TRBJ2-7; D is ambiguous. This CDR3 has 15 amino acids. Trimming left V 2 bases short and J 0 bases short, with 11 bases between. In germline, CDR1 is KGHSH, CDR2 LQKENI. This CDR3 reads CASSPGSERSYEQYF. DNA for the CDR3: TGTGCCAGCTCACCAGGATCGGAGCGCTCCTACGAGCAGTACTTC.

This sequence joins TRBV12-3 or TRBV12-4 and TRBJ1-5, with D uncertain. Trimming left V 6 bases short and J 5 bases short, with 14 bases between. CDR3 length equals 14 residues. CDR3 in amino acids: CASSSWTEHQPQHF. CDR3 sequence (DNA): TGTGCCAGCAGCTCCTGGACGGAGCATCAGCCCCAGCATTTT.

This clone came up a few times. V is TRBV6-1 and J is TRBJ2-1; D is uncertain. Trimming left V 6 bases short and J 3 bases short, with 6 bases between. The length of the CDR3 is 12 residues. CDR1 is MNHNS, CDR2 SASEGT, per germline. The CDR3 region has the DNA TGTGCCAGCAGCGGACGCTACAATGAGCAGTTCTTC. Its protein is CASSGRYNEQFF.

This clone is medium-sized. The V gene is TRBV30, the J gene TRBJ1-1; TRBD1 matches 7 bases. CDR3 length: 14 amino acids. In germline, CDR1 is GTSNPN, CDR2 SVGIG (reference sequence). V was pared by 4 bases and J by 0 bases, with 5 bases of the junction left unmatched. Written as DNA, the CDR3 is TGTGCCTGGAATCTAGGACAGGTGAACACTGAAGCTTTCTTT. It translates to CAWNLGQVNTEAFF.

Regarding this clone: Given a much more abundant clone one base away, this may be a read error. Other nucleotide sequences in the sample specify the same CDR3. The rearrangement joins TRBV20-1 to TRBJ2-3; TRBD2 aligns across 14 bases. The CDR3 runs to 14 residues. J was trimmed by 4 bases and V by 6 bases; bases with no gene match: 3. CDR1 DFQATT and CDR2 SNEGSKA come from the germline V gene (reference sequence). The CDR3 DNA reads TGCAGTGCAGGGACTAGCGGGAGCGCAGATACGCAGTATTTT. Residues: CSAGTSGSADTQYF.

This clone was observed at least ten times. The rearrangement joins TRBV16 to TRBJ1-4; 7 nucleotides align to TRBD1. CDR1 and CDR2 (germline): KGHSY, FQNENV. This CDR3 has 15 residues. J was trimmed by 5 bases and V by 0 bases; bases with no gene match: 3. In DNA, the CDR3 is TGTGCCAGCAGCCAATCCGGGACAGTCAATGAAAAACTGTTTTTT. It encodes CASSQSGTVNEKLFF.

The sample holds one count of this clone. The chain couples TRBV7-9 to TRBJ2-5; 8 bases fit TRBD2. CDR3 size: 16 residues. From germline, CDR1 is SEHNR and CDR2 FQNEAQ (reference sequence). Germline trimming cut 1 base from V and 5 bases from J; bases unmatched to any gene: 9. DNA for the CDR3: TGTGCCAGCAGCTTAGGGAGTAGCGGGGTTCTCGAGACCCAGTACTTC. Translating it yields CASSLGSSGVLETQYF.

In its sample, this clone ranks as medium-sized (0.01 to 0.1%). The chain couples TRBV3-1 to TRBJ1-1, with D tentatively TRBD1 (5 bases). Germline loops: CDR1 LGHDT, CDR2 YNNKEL (reference sequence). The V end was cut by 1 base, the J end by 0 bases, with 21 bases between. This CDR3 region has 19 residues. The CDR3 protein is CASSQASAGHGGVNTEAFF. The CDR3 DNA reads as TGTGCCAGCAGCCAAGCGAGCGCAGGGCATGGGGGGGTGAACACTGAAGCTTTCTTT.

This clone qualifies as medium-sized. V and J are TRBV7-2 and TRBJ1-3; tentative D call: TRBD1 (5 bases). Germline lookup yields CDR1 SGHTA and CDR2 FQGNSA. The CDR3 length is 15 residues. V lost 5 bases, J lost 4 bases, and 15 bases lay in between. CDR3 residues: CASSPRGGDGNTIYF. The CDR3 DNA sequence: TGTGCCAGCAGCCCCAGAGGAGGGGACGGAAACACCATATATTTT.

Turning to this clone: At one end the junction does not follow the germline gene, possibly because of a read error. This chain connects TRBV7-6 to TRBJ2-6; 8 nucleotides match TRBD2. Germline V CDR1 and CDR2: SGHVS, FNYEAQ. The CDR3 runs 18 residues. CDR3 coding DNA: TGTGCCAGCAGCCCTGGGACTAGGGGAGGCTCTGGGGCCAACGTACTGAATTTC. It is translated as CASSPGTRGGSGANVLNF.

Ten or more counts support this clone. This sequence joins TRBV20-1 and TRBJ1-1, with TRBD1 matching over 8 bases. V lost 3 bases, J lost 0 bases, and 3 bases stayed unmatched. The CDR3 is 14 amino acids. The germline CDR1 and CDR2 sequences are DFQATT and SNEGSKA (reference sequence). In DNA form, the CDR3 reads TGCAGTGCTAGTCAGGGGGCGATGAACACTGAAGCTTTCTTT. It is translated as CSASQGAMNTEAFF.

In regard to this clone: A junction boundary mismatches the germline segment, possibly from a read error. The chain recombines TRBV12-3 or TRBV12-4 with TRBJ2-3; no clear D. The CDR3 contains 14 residues. The DNA for the CDR3 is TGTGCCATCAGTTTCGTTGCTAGCACAGATACGCAGTATTTT. Translated: CAISFVASTDTQYF.

The CDR3 region is CATSRERASRNGLAVNTGELFF. CDR3 coding DNA: TGTGCCACCAGCAGAGAAAGGGCTTCTAGAAACGGACTAGCGGTCAACACCGGGGAGCTGTTTTTT. V is TRBV15 and J is TRBJ2-2; 10 bases match TRBD2. This CDR3 is 22 amino acids long. Germline lookup yields CDR1 LNHNV and CDR2 YYDKDF (reference sequence). The ends lost 0 bases at V and 2 bases at J; junction bases unmatched: 18.

This clone occurred a few times. The same CDR3 also results from other DNA sequences found in this sample. This chain links TRBV28 with TRBJ1-4; TRBD1 aligns across 10 bases. This CDR3 contains 15 residues. The V gene's germline CDR1 is MDHEN and CDR2 SYDVKM. J was trimmed by 3 bases and V by 6 bases; bases with no gene match: 4. As DNA, the CDR3 is TGTGCCAGCAGCCTCGGACAGGGGGCTAATGAAAAACTGTTTTTT. Amino acid sequence: CASSLGQGANEKLFF.

In DNA form, the CDR3 reads TGCAGTGCTACCGCTTCGAAAGGAGGGTCTGCGAACACCGGGGAGCTGTTTTTT. Translated, it gives CSATASKGGSANTGELFF. V gene TRBV20-1 combines with J gene TRBJ2-2, with D perhaps TRBD2 (6 bases). CDR3 length: 18 amino acids. V was shortened by 4 bases and J by 0 bases, with 21 bases between the two germline ends. Germline lookup yields CDR1 DFQATT and CDR2 SNEGSKA (reference sequence).

This clone was counted many times. The rearrangement links TRBV9 to TRBJ1-4; D perhaps matches TRBD1 (5 bases). V lost 0 bases and J lost 7, with 16 bases in between. Germline CDR1 and CDR2: SGDLS and YYNGEE. This CDR3 contains 16 residues. The CDR3 sequence: CASSVESGILGEKLFF. The CDR3 region has the DNA TGTGCCAGCAGCGTAGAATCAGGGATACTTGGTGAAAAACTGTTTTTT.